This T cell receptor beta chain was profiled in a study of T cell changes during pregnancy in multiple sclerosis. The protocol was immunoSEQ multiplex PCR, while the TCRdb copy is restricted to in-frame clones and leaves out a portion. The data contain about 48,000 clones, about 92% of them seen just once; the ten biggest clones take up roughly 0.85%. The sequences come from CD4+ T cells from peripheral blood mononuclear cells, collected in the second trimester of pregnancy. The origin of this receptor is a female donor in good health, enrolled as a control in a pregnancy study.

The CDR3 loop reads CASSAGTAHNSPLHF. The CDR3 nucleotides read TGTGCCAGCAGCGCCGGGACAGCTCATAATTCACCCCTCCACTTT. This chain connects TRBV2 to TRBJ1-6; 7 bases line up with TRBD1. Germline CDR1 reads SNHLY; CDR2 reads FYNNEI. The CDR3 is 15 residues long. V trimming: 6 bases; J trimming: 5 bases; junction bases outside the gene matches: 7.